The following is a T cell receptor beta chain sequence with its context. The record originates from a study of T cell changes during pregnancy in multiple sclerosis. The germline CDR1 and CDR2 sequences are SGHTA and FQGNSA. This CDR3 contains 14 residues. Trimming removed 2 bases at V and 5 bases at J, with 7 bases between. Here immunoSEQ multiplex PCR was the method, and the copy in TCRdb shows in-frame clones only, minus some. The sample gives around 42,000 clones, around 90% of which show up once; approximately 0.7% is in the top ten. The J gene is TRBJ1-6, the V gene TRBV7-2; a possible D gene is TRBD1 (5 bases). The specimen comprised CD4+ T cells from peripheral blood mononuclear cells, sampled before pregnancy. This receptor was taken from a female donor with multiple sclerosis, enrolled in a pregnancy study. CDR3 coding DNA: TGTGCCAGCAGCTTACGGGGGAATAATTCACCCCTCCACTTT. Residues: CASSLRGNNSPLHF.